This T cell receptor beta chain stems from a study of T-cell reconstitution after alpha-beta-depleted transplantation in children. CDR3 length: 16 residues. The germline CDR1 and CDR2 sequences are ENHRY and SYGVKD. V was pared by 6 bases and J by 0 bases, with 18 bases between. Library preparation (for TCRbeta) was performed with unique molecular identifiers. Using its own MiXCR run on the PCR reads, TCRdb lists one record per CDR3 protein. The sample includes hundreds of thousands of distinct CDR3 sequences, approximately 10% of them seen just once. The sample consisted of PBMCs from the stem cell graft donor, taken from the stem cell graft. The TCR comes from a human donor who donated a stem cell graft to a child with acute myeloid leukemia. The rearrangement uses TRBV10-3 and TRBJ2-7; D call uncertain. The CDR3 region is CAIRGSVTPSSYEQYF. CDR3 bases: TGTGCCATCAGGGGGTCAGTGACACCGAGCTCCTACGAGCAGTACTTC.